This T cell receptor beta chain was captured in a study of blood T cell repertoires in COVID-19. Turning to the study itself: Both acute and convalescent COVID-19 samples were obtained from the United States, Italy and Spain. In each case, the material was cDNA or gDNA derived from T cells, B-cell-depleted T cells, or PBMCs.

The CDR3 contains 16 residues. Germline values: CDR1 KGHDR, CDR2 SFDVKD. J lost 7 bases, V lost 4 bases, and 10 bases had no gene match. In the authors' workflow: Reference gene primer amplification in the assay estimated nucleated cell counts. Only in-frame clones appear in the TCRdb table, and some are missing; sequencing was by immunoSEQ multiplex PCR. V and J calls and clone size are copied from that table; D and trimming were computed from the DNA. The table lists over 150,000 clones, approximately 83% of them singletons, with over 7% in the top ten. Material for sequencing was peripheral blood. The TCR was taken from a man aged 50 to 60 with active or convalescent COVID-19. The chain is built from TRBV24-1 and TRBJ1-4; 8 bases match TRBD1. The CDR3 DNA reads TGTGCCACCAGTGAACCACAGGGGGGTGTTGGTGAAAAACTGTTTTTT. Protein product: CATSEPQGGVGEKLFF.